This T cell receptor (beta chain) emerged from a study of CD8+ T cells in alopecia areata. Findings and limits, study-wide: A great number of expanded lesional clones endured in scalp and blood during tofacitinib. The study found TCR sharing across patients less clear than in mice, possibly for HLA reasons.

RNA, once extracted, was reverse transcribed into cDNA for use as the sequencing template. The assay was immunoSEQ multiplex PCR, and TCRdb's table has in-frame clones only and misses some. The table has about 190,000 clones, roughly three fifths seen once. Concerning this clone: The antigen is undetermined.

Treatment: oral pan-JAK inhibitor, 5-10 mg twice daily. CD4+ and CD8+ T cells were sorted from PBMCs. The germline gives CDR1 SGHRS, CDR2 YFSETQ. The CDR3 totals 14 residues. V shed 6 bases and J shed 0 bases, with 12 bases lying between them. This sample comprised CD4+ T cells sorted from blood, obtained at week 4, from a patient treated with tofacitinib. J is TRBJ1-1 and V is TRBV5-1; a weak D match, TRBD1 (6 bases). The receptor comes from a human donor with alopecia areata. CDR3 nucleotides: TGCGCCAGCAAGGGGGGACCTGTGAACACTGAAGCTTTCTTT. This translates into CASKGGPVNTEAFF.